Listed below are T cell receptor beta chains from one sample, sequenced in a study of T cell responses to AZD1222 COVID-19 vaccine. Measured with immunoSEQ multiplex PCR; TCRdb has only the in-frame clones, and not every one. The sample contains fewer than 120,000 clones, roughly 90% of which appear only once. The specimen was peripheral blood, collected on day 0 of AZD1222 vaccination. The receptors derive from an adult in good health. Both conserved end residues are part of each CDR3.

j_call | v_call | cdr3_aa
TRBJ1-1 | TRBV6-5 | CASSPRPTENTEAFF
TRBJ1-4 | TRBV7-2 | CASSLQGTNEKLFF
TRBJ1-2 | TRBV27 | CASSLTSLNYGYTF
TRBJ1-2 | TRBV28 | CASSPGQPSYGYTF
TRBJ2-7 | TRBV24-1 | CATSDPHTGQYF
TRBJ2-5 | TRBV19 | CASRWRGGGPGGCFATQYF
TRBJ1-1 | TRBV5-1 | CASRQEGAPTEAFF
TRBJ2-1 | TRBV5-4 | CASSPRGRASGGAREQFF
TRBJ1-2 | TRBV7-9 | CASSQDRDHGYTF
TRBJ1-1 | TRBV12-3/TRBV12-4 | CASSLTGLTEAFF
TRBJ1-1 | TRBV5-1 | CASSSPGVTEAFF
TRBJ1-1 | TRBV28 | CASGTRTEAFF
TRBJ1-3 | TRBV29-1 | CSVEMGSGNTIYF
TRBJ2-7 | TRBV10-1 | CASSRDIGYEQYF
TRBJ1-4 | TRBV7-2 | CASSLAGGRSEKLFF
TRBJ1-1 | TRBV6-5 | CASSYQGELNTEAFF
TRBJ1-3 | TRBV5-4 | CASGTGLNVNTIYF
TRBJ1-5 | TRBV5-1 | CASSLGLDGNQPQHF
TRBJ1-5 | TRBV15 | CATREERHSNQPQHF
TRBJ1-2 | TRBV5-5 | CASKRLGTAPDGYTF
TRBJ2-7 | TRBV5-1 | CASSLGDRVLYEQYF
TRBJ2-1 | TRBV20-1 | CSARLDNEQFF
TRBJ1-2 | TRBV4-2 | CASSQDTIGRGLTRTGYTF
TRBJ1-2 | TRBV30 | CAWRQQQGANYGYTF
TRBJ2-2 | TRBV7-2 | CASSSQGTGELFF
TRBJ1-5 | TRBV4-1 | CASSQRTGGDQPQHF
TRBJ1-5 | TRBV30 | CAWSRPGGNQPQHF
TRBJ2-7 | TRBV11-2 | CASSWGGSYEQYF
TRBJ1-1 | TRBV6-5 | CASSYSAGSEAFF
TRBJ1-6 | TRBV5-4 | CASSLPGTGSSPLHF
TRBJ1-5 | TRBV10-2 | CASSEINSNQPQHF
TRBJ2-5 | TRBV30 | CAWSPTSKTQYF
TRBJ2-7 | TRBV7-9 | CASSLTSGGDDYEQYF
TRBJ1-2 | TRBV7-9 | CASSLGQGEFYGYTF
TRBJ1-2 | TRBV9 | CASSPRTLETPHYGYTF